These 3 T cell receptor beta chains originate from one sample sequenced in a study of blood T cells in healthy people across ages (dated by TCRdb to between 2015 and 2016). Libraries were constructed by 5' RACE. Sequencing used an Illumina HiSeq 2500. A second PCR of roughly 6 to 12 cycles was performed with a sample-barcoded 5' primer and a J-beta primer mix. The public reads were reprocessed in TCRdb via fastp at Q25 and MiXCR, keeping in-frame beta chains. Each CDR3 protein gets just one entry, which takes the most common genes and DNA from the rows behind it. This sample holds 700,000 to 800,000 distinct CDR3 sequences; roughly 45% were observed only once. The top ten clones comprise 20% to 25% of the sample. The sequenced material came from blood. All receptors come from a woman aged 60 to 75 in good health.

Comment on this clonotype: Given a much more abundant clone one base away, this may be a read error. The genes are TRBV3-1 and TRBJ2-1, with D perhaps TRBD1 or TRBD2 (5 bases each). The CDR3 spans 13 residues. Germline V gene lookup returns CDR1 LGHDT and CDR2 YNNKEL (reference sequence). The CDR3: CASGQGTVSEQFF. CDR3 in DNA: TGTGCCAGCGGCCAAGGGACGGTTAGCGAGCAGTTCTTC.

In this sample, this clonotype turned up many times. CDR3 DNA sequence: TGCGCCAGCAGCCGGGACAGGGGGGATACGCAGTATTTT. Translation gives CASSRDRGDTQYF. The chain links TRBV4-1 to TRBJ2-3, with 11 bases identical to TRBD1. The ends lost 4 bases at V and 6 bases at J; junction bases unmatched: 0. The CDR3 totals 13 residues. CDR1 and CDR2 (germline): MGHRA, YSYEKL.

CDR3 sequence reads: CSARKQGSDTQYF. The CDR3 nucleotides read TGCAGTGCTAGAAAACAGGGATCAGATACGCAGTATTTT. The V gene is TRBV20-1, the J gene TRBJ2-3; a possible D gene is TRBD1 (6 bases). Germline assignment: CDR1 DFQATT and CDR2 SNEGSKA (reference sequence). CDR3 length: 13 amino acids. The V and J ends lost 2 bases and 4 bases respectively, with 10 bases between them.